This entry features one T cell receptor beta chain sequence. Its antigen is currently unknown. Only in-frame clones appear in the TCRdb table, and some are missing; sequencing was by immunoSEQ multiplex PCR. The table records more than 95,000 clones, 87% of them present only once. These data originate in a study of graft-versus-host responses after intestinal transplantation. Study background: Every one of the recipients received anti-thymocyte globulin induction and afterwards took tacrolimus and steroids for approximately 3 years.

The CDR3 contains 14 residues. Germline CDR1 reads MGHRA; CDR2 reads YSYEKL. The V gene lost 1 base and the J gene lost 8 bases, with 11 bases spanning the gap. The chain employs TRBV4-1 and TRBJ1-4; D gene ambiguous. The clonotype comes from a human donor who received an intestinal transplant. The sample here was unstimulated CD4+ T cells sorted from spleen or lymph node cells, taken before intestinal transplant. This CDR3 reads CASSQGGKPEKLFF. The CDR3 DNA reads TGCGCCAGCAGCCAAGGAGGCAAGCCGGAAAAACTGTTTTTT.